This section outlines one T cell receptor beta chain sequence together with its context. The V gene's germline CDR1 is DFQATT and CDR2 SNEGSKA (reference sequence). Trimming took 5 bases from V and 7 from J, leaving 12 bases between them. This CDR3 is 11 amino acids long. The record originates from a study of neoadjuvant anti-PD-1 for oral cavity cancer. Assay: immunoSEQ multiplex PCR; the TCRdb copy retains only in-frame clones and omits some. The table lists tens of thousands of clones, about 88% of them singletons. Indicated time point: after neoadjuvant nivolumab, at surgical resection. The chain uses TRBV20-1 and TRBJ2-7, with D uncertain. The receptor comes from a person aged 35 to 85 with oral cavity squamous cell carcinoma. The sample in question was PBMCs, obtained after nivolumab (anti-PD-1) treatment. The CDR3 coding sequence is TGCAGTGCTTCGGACCGAGTGGAGCAGTACTTC. Its translation: CSASDRVEQYF.